This TCR beta chain appears in the sequencing data of a study of T cell changes during pregnancy in multiple sclerosis. TCRdb's table, derived via immunoSEQ multiplex PCR, lists solely in-frame clones and lacks some. The data contain approximately 60,000 clones, roughly 90% of them singletons. The length of the CDR3 is 15 residues. The germline V gene has CDR1 WSHSY and CDR2 SAAADI. After removal of 7 bases from V and 4 bases from J, the junction contained 7 bases not matched to a gene. The starting material was peripheral blood, obtained in the second trimester of pregnancy. This TCR was recovered from a female donor in good health, enrolled as a control in a pregnancy study. This rearrangement joins TRBV10-2 to TRBJ2-3; 11 bases align to TRBD1. CDR3 region: CASTLGQGAADTQYF. CDR3 DNA: TGCGCCAGCACACTAGGACAGGGGGCCGCAGATACGCAGTATTTT.